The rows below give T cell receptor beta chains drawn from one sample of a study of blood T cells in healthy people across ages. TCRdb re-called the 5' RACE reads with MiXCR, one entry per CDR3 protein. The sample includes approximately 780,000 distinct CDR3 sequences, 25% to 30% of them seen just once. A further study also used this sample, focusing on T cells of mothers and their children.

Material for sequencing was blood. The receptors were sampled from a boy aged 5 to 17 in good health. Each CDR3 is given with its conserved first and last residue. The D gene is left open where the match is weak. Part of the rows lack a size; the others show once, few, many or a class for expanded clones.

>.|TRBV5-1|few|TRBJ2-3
CASSLSTISTDTQYF
TGCGCCAGCAGCTTGAGTACGATTTCCACAGATACGCAGTATTTT
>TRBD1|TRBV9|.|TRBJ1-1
CASSPRQGRSEAFF
TGTGCCAGCAGCCCGAGACAGGGGCGCTCTGAAGCTTTCTTT
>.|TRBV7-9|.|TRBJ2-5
CASSPQIPETQYF
TGTGCCAGCAGCCCTCAGATTCCAGAGACCCAGTACTTC
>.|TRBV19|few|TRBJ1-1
CASSMGDQVTEAFF
TGTGCCAGTAGTATGGGAGACCAGGTCACTGAAGCTTTCTTT
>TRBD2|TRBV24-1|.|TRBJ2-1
CATSERRLAGAAHEQFF
TGTGCCACCAGTGAACGAAGACTAGCGGGGGCCGCCCATGAGCAGTTCTTC
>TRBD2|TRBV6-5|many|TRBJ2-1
CASSSFGGGYNEQFF
TGTGCCAGCAGTTCCTTCGGGGGAGGGTACAATGAGCAGTTCTTC
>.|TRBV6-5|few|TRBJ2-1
CASTPRGHNEQFF
TGTGCCAGCACTCCCCGGGGCCACAATGAGCAGTTCTTC
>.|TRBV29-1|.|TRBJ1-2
CSVEQDGYTF
TGCAGCGTTGAACAGGACGGCTACACCTTC
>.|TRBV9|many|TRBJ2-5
CASSGPQETQYF
TGTGCCAGCAGCGGACCGCAAGAGACCCAGTACTTC
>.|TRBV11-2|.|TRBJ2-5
CASSQKGLTLQETQYF
TGTGCCAGCAGCCAGAAGGGACTCACTTTACAAGAGACCCAGTACTTT
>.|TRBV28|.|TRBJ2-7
CASGGYSHEQYF
TGTGCCAGCGGCGGTTACTCCCACGAGCAGTACTTC
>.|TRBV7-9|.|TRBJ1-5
CASSSTLGNQPQHF
TGTGCCAGCAGCTCGACATTAGGGAATCAGCCCCAGCATTTT
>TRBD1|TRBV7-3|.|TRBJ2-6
CASSTTGTGRSGVNVLTF
TGTGCCAGCAGCACCACCGGGACAGGGCGCTCTGGGGTCAACGTCCTGACTTTC
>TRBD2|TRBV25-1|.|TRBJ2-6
CASSETREGRTSGANVLTF
TGTGCCAGCAGTGAGACCCGGGAGGGGCGGACCTCTGGGGCCAACGTCCTGACTTTC
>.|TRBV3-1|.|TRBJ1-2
CASSQGQGRDYGYTF
TGTGCCAGCAGCCAAGGTCAGGGTAGGGACTATGGCTACACCTTC
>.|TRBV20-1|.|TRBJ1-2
CSASLELGDGYTF
TGCAGTGCTAGCTTGGAATTAGGTGATGGCTACACCTTC
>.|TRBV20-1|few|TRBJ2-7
CSAASGSYEQYF
TGCAGTGCTGCGTCGGGTTCCTACGAGCAGTACTTC
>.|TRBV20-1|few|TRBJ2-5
CSASPGDLPGETQYF
TGCAGTGCTAGCCCCGGAGACCTGCCCGGAGAGACCCAGTACTTC
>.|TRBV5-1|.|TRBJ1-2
CASSLGDNPYGYTF
TGCGCCAGCAGCTTGGGGGACAACCCGTATGGCTACACCTTC
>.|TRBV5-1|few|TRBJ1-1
CASSLRLSPTGSSTEAFF
TGCGCCAGCAGCCTTCGCTTATCACCGACAGGCTCGAGCACTGAAGCTTTCTTT
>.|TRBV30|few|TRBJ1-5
CAWSLGSNSNQPQHF
TGTGCCTGGTCCCTGGGGTCCAATAGCAATCAGCCCCAGCATTTT
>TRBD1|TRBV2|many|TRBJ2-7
CASSGDSYEQYF
TGTGCCAGCAGCGGGGACAGTTACGAGCAGTACTTC
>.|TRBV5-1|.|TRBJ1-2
CASSPGRGDYGYTF
TGCGCCAGCAGCCCCGGACGGGGGGACTATGGCTACACCTTC
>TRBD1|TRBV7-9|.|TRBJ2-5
CASSDSRDRVTSYQETQYF
TGTGCCAGCAGCGACTCCCGGGACAGGGTGACCTCGTACCAAGAGACCCAGTACTTC
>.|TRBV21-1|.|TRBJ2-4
CASSKDPGLAKNIQYF
TGTGCCAGCAGCAAAGACCCGGGGTTAGCCAAAAACATTCAGTACTTC
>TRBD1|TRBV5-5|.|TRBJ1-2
CASSLAGQGTGYTF
TGTGCCAGCAGCTTGGCGGGACAGGGAACTGGCTACACCTTC
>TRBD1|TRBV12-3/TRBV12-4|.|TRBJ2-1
CASSVDRGNEQFF
TGTGCCAGCAGTGTGGACAGGGGCAATGAGCAGTTCTTC
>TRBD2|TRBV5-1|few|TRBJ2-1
CASSLAPSGGFNEQFF
TGCGCCAGCAGCTTGGCCCCCAGCGGGGGGTTCAATGAGCAGTTCTTC
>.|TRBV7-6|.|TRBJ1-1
CASSLSPEPNTEAFF
TGTGCCAGCAGCTTAAGTCCTGAGCCGAACACTGAAGCTTTCTTT
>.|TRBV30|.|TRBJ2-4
CAWSVQLAKNIQYF
TGTGCCTGGAGTGTACAGTTAGCCAAAAACATTCAGTACTTC
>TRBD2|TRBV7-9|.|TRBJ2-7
CASAMTSGVRPYEQYF
TGTGCCAGCGCTATGACTAGCGGGGTCCGCCCCTACGAGCAGTACTTC
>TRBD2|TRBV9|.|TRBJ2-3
CASSRSRTSPTDTQYF
TGTGCCAGCAGCCGAAGCAGGACTAGCCCCACAGATACGCAGTATTTT
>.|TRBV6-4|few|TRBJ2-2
CASSPDSTGELFF
TGTGCCAGCAGCCCCGACTCCACCGGGGAGCTGTTTTTT
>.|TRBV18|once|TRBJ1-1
CASSPPGSGTEAFF
TGTGCCAGCTCACCACCAGGGAGTGGCACTGAAGCTTTCTTT
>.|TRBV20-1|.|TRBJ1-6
CSARILGGPLHF
TGCAGTGCTAGAATCCTGGGGGGCCCCCTCCACTTT
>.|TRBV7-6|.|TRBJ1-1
CASGPQRGTEAFF
TGTGCCAGCGGACCACAACGGGGCACTGAAGCTTTCTTT
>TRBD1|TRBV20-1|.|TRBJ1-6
CSASEDRLNSPLHF
TGCAGTGCTAGTGAGGACAGGTTGAATTCACCCCTCCACTTT
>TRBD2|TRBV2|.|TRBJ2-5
CASSESSGGHQETQYF
TGTGCCAGCAGTGAGTCTAGCGGGGGCCACCAAGAGACCCAGTACTTC
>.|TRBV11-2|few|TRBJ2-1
CATSPGVEQFF
TGTGCCACCAGTCCCGGGGTAGAGCAGTTCTTC